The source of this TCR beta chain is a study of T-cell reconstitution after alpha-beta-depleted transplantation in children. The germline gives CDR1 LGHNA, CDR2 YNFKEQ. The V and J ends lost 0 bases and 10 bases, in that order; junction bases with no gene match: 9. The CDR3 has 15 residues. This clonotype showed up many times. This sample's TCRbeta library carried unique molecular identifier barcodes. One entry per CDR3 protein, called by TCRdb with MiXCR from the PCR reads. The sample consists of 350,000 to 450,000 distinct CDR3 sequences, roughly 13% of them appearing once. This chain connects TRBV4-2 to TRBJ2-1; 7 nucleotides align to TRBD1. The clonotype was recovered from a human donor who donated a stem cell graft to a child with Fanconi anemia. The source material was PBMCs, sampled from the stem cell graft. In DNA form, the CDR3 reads TGTGCCAGCAGCCAAGATCCGGACAGGTTGGGCGAGCAGTTCTTC. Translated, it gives CASSQDPDRLGEQFF.